Here is one T cell receptor (beta chain) with its context. This sample is part of a study of shared clonotypes between healthy human individuals. V was trimmed by 0 bases and J by 4 bases, leaving 11 bases between them. The germline V gene encodes CDR1 SGHTS and CDR2 YDEGEE. CDR3 length equals 15 residues. Unsorted PBMC DNA went through sequencing on ten immunoSEQ deep assay plates. Per the authors' pipeline: ImmunoSEQ supplied junction-only sequences lacking quality scores, so filtering was different. Produced via immunoSEQ multiplex PCR; TCRdb's table is partial and in-frame only. Clone size and the V and J calls come from that table; the DNA yielded D and trimming. The sample lists about 480,000 clones, almost 80% seen once, with around 12% in the top ten.

The V gene is TRBV5-8, the J gene TRBJ2-1; D is undetermined. The sequence was collected from a woman aged 40 to 50 in good health. Some clones in this sample may be carry-over from other donors' samples. The sequencing sample was made of PBMCs. CDR3 sequence (DNA): TGTGCCAGCAGCTTGGCTCTAACCGAATACAATGAGCAGTTCTTC. It is translated as CASSLALTEYNEQFF.